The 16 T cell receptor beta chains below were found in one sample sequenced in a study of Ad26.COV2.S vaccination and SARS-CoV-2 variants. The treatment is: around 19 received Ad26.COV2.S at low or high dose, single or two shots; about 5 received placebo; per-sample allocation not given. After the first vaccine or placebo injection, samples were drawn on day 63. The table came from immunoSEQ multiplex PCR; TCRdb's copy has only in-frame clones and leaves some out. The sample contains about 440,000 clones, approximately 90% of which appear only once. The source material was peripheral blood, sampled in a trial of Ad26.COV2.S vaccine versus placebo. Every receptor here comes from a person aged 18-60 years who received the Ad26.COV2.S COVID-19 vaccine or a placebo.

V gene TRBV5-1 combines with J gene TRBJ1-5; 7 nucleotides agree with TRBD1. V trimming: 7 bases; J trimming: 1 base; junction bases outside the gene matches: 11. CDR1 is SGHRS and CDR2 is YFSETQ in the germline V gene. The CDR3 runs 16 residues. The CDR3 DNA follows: TGCGCCAGCTCCCCCTCAGGGGGAGGGAGCAATCAGCCCCAGCATTTT. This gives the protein CASSPSGGGSNQPQHF.

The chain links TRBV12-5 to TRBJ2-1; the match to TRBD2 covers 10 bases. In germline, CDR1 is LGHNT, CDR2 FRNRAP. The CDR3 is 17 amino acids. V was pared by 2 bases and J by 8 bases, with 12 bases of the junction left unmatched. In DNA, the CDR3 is TGTGCTAGTGGTTTGACCTCTCTAGCGGGAGTCATCCATGAGCAGTTCTTC. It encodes CASGLTSLAGVIHEQFF.

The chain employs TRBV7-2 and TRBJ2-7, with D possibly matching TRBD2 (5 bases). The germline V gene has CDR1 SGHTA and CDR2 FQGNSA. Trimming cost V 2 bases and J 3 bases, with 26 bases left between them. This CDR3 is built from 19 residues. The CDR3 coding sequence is TGTGCCAGCAGCTTATTTGGTTCGAGCGGACGGGTTGGGTACTACGAGCAGTACTTC. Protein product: CASSLFGSSGRVGYYEQYF.

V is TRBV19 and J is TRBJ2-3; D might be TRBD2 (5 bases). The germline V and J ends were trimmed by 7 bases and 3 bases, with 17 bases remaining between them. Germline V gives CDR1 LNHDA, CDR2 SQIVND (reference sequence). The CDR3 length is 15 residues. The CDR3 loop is CASTPTTGGTDTQYF. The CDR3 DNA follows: TGTGCCAGTACCCCAACGACCGGAGGAACAGATACGCAGTATTTT.

The CDR3 loop is CASSRDRGTDEQFF. CDR3 DNA: TGTGCCAGCAGCCGGGACAGGGGAACCGATGAGCAGTTCTTC. This rearrangement joins TRBV9 to TRBJ2-1, with 10 positions matching TRBD1. V shed 4 bases, J shed 8 bases, and the junction held 6 bases outside the gene matches. The germline CDR1 and CDR2 sequences are SGDLS and YYNGEE. The CDR3 length is 14 residues.

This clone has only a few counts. The CDR3 is CASSQEAARVDGYTF. In DNA, the CDR3 is TGCGCCAGCAGCCAAGAAGCGGCCAGGGTTGATGGCTACACCTTC. The gene calls are TRBV4-1 and TRBJ1-2, with D possibly being TRBD1 (5 bases). CDR1 is MGHRA, CDR2 YSYEKL, per germline. The CDR3 covers 15 residues. Trimming removed 0 bases from V and 6 bases from J, with 14 bases in between.

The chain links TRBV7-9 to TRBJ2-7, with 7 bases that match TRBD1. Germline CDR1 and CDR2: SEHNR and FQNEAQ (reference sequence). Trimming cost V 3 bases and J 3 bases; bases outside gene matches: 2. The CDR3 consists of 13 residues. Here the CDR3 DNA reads TGTGCCAGCAGCTTGGGACAGATCTACGAGCAGTACTTC. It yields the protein CASSLGQIYEQYF.

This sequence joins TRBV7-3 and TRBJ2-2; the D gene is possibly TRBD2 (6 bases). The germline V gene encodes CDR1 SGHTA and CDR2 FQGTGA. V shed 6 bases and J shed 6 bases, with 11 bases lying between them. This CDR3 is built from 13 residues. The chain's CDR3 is CASRPRLAGELFF. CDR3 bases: TGTGCCAGCAGACCAAGACTAGCCGGGGAGCTGTTTTTT.

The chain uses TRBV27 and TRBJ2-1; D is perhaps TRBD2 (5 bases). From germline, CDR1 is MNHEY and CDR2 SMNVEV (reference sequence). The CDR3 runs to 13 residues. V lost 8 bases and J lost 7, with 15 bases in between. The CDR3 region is CASRPGSWNEQFF. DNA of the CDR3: TGTGCCAGCCGTCCGGGATCATGGAATGAGCAGTTCTTC.

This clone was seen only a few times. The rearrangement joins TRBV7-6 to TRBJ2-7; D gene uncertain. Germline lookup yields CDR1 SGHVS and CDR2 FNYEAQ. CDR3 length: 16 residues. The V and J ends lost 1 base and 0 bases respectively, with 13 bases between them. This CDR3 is CASSLGRAKSSYEQYF. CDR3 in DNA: TGTGCCAGCAGCTTAGGTCGAGCGAAGAGCTCCTACGAGCAGTACTTC. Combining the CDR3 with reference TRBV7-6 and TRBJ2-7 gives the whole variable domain GAGVSQSPRYKVTKRGQDVALRCDPISGHVSLYWYRQALGQGPEFLTYFNYEAQQDKSGLPNDRFSAERPEGSISTLTIQRTEQRDSAMYRCASSLGRAKSSYEQYFGPGTRLTVT.

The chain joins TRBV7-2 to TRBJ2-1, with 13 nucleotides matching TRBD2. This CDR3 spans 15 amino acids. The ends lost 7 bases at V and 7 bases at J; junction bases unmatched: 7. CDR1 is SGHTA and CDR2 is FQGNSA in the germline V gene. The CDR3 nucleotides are TGTGCCAGCACCCCCACTAGCGGGAGGGCAAATGAGCAGTTCTTC. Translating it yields CASTPTSGRANEQFF.

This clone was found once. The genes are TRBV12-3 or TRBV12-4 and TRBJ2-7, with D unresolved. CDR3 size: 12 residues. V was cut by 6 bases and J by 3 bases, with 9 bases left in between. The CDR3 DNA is TGTGCCAGCAGCAAAATCGGCTACGAGCAGTACTTC. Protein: CASSKIGYEQYF.

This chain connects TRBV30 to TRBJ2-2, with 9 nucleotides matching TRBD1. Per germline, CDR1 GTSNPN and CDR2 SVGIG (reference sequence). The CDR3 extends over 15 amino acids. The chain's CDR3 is CASTFGTGRSGELFF. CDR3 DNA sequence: TGTGCATCCACATTCGGGACAGGGCGTTCCGGGGAGCTGTTTTTT.

The CDR3 is CATGTSAGANVLTF. CDR3 nucleotide sequence: TGTGCCACCGGCACTTCTGCTGGGGCCAACGTCCTGACTTTC. The chain has TRBV5-5 and TRBJ2-6; D gene unclear. From germline, CDR1 is SGHKS and CDR2 YYEKEE (reference sequence). Trimming stripped 9 bases from V and 2 bases from J, with 12 bases between. This CDR3 comprises 14 residues.

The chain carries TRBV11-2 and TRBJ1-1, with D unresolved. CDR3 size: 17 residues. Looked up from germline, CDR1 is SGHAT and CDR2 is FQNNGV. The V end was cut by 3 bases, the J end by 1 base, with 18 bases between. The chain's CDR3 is CASSLEGRSNWNTEAFF. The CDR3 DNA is TGTGCCAGCAGCTTGGAAGGGCGTTCGAACTGGAACACTGAAGCTTTCTTT.

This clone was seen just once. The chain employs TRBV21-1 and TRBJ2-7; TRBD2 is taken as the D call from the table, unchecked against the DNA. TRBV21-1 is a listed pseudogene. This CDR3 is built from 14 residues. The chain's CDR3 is CASSLGVAGDEQYF. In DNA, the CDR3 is TGTGCCAGCAGCCTAGGGGTAGCGGGAGACGAGCAGTACTTC.